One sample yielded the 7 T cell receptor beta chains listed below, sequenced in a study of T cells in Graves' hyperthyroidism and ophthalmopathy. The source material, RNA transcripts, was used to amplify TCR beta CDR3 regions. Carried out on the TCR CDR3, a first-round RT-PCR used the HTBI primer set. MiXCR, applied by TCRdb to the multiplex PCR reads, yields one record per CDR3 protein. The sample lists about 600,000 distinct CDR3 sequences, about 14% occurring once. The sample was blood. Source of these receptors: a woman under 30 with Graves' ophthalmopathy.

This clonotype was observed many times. The CDR3 here is CSARTPGQPERTQYF. The DNA for the CDR3 is TGCAGTGCTAGAACCCCGGGACAGCCGGAAAGGACCCAGTACTTC. V is TRBV20-1 and J is TRBJ2-5; 7 positions match TRBD1. V dropped 2 bases and J dropped 7; count of bases not matched to a gene: 13. Germline CDR1 reads DFQATT; CDR2 reads SNEGSKA (reference sequence). The CDR3 totals 15 residues.

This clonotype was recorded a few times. CDR3 coding DNA: TGTGCCAGCAGTTTATTGATTGTCGGGGTAGCTAATGAAAAACTGTTTTTT. Encoded protein: CASSLLIVGVANEKLFF. The rearrangement links TRBV27 to TRBJ1-4; no reliable D call. Germline V gene sequence: CDR1 MNHEY, CDR2 SMNVEV (reference sequence). The CDR3 is 17 residues long. The V end was cut by 1 base, the J end by 3 bases, with 15 bases between.

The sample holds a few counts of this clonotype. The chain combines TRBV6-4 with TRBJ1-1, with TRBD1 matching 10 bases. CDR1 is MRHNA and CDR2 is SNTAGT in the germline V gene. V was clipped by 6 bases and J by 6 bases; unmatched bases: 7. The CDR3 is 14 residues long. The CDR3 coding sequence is TGTGCCAGCAGGAGGACAGGGGGGATGGCTGAAGCTTTCTTT. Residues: CASRRTGGMAEAFF.

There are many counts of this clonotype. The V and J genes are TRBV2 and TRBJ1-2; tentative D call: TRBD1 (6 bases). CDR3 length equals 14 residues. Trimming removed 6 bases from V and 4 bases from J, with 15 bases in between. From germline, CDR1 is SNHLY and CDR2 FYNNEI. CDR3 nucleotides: TGTGCCAGCAGCCCACAGGGAAACCTCTATGGCTACACCTTC. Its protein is CASSPQGNLYGYTF.

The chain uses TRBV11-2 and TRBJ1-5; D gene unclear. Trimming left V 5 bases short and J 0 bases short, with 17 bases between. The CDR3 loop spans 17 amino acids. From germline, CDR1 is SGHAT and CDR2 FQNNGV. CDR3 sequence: CASSPRCWQCSNQPQHF. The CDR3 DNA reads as TGTGCCAGCAGCCCCCGTTGTTGGCAGTGTAGCAATCAGCCCCAGCATTTT.

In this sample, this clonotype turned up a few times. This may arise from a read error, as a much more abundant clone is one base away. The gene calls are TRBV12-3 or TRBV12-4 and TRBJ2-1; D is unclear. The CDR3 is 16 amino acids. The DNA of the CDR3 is TGTGCCAGCTCCCCTACTGGGGTCCACCTGGGCGGTGAGCGGTTCTTC. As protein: CASSPTGVHLGGERFF.

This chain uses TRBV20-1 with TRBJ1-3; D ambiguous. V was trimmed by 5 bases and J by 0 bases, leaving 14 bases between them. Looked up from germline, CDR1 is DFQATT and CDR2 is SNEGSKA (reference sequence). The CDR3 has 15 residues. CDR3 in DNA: TGCAGTGCTGTTAATGGAGGCTCCTCTGGAAACACCATATATTTT. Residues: CSAVNGGSSGNTIYF.